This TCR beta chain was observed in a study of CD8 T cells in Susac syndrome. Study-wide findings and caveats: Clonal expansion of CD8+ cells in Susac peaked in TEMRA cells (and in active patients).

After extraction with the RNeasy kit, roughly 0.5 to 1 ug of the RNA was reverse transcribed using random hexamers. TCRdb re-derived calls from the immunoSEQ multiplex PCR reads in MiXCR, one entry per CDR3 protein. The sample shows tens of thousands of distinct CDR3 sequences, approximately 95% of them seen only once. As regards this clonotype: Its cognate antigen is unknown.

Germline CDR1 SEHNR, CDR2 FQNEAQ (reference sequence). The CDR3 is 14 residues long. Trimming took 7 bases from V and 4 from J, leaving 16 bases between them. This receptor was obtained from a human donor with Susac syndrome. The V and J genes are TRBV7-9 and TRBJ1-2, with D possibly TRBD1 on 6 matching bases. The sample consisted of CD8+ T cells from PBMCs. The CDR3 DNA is TGTGCCAGCACCGAATTAGTGGACAGCTATGGCTACACCTTC. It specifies CASTELVDSYGYTF.